This note documents a single T cell receptor beta chain sequence. Its antigen is still unknown. This sample stems from a study of beta chain features in type 1 diabetes. Study-level findings and limits: The question left open here concerned HLA type influencing TCRB rearrangement.

The length of the CDR3 is 15 residues. The isolated RNA, all of it, was reverse transcribed, so expressed TCRB transcripts were what got sequenced. Produced via immunoSEQ multiplex PCR; TCRdb's table is partial and in-frame only. The top ten hold 0.023% of the sample, which has 850,000 to 900,000 clones, roughly a sixth seen once. The clonotype originates from a woman younger than 30 in good health. Sequencing was carried out using naive CD4+ T cells from blood. The V call is TRBV21-1, the J call TRBJ2-5; the table assigns TRBD2, which was not confirmed against the DNA. TRBV21-1 has pseudogene status. Here the CDR3 reads CASSKDRGAFETQYF. CDR3 coding DNA: TGTGCCAGCAGCAAAGATCGGGGAGCCTTTGAGACCCAGTACTTC.